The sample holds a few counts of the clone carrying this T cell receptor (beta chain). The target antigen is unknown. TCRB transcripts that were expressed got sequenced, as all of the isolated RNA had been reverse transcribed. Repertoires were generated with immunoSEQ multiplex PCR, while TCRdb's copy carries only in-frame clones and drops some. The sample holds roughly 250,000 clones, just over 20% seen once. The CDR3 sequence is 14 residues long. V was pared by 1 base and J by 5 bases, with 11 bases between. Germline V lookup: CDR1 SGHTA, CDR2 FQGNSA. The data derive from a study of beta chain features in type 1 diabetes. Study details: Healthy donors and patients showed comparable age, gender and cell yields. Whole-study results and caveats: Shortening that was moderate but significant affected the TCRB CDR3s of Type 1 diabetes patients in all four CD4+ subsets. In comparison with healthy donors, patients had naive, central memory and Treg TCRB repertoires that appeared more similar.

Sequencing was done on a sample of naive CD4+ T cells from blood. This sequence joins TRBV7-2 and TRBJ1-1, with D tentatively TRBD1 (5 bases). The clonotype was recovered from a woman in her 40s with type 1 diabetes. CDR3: CASSLVGGSTEAFF. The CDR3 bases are TGTGCCAGCAGCTTAGTCGGGGGTTCTACTGAAGCTTTCTTT. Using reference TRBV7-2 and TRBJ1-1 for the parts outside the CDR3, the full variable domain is GAGVSQSPSNKVTEKGKDVELRCDPISGHTALYWYRQSLGQGLEFLIYFQGNSAPDKSGLPSDRFSAERTGGSVSTLTIQRTQQEDSAVYLCASSLVGGSTEAFFGQGTRLTVV.